The 14 T cell receptor beta chains given below trace back to one sample, sequenced in a study of cytomegalovirus exposure and HLA in healthy donors. Profiled with immunoSEQ multiplex PCR; TCRdb holds only in-frame clones, not every one. The data show about 220,000 clones, over 80% seen once. Material: PBMCs. All receptors derive from a woman in her twenties or thirties in good health and CMV-seropositive.

The chain carries TRBV5-1 and TRBJ2-5; 15 bases are a match to TRBD2. Losses at the gene ends were 0 bases for V and 5 bases for J; bases not matched to a gene: 2. The CDR3 is made up of 16 amino acids. Germline V gives CDR1 SGHRS, CDR2 YFSETQ. CDR3 sequence (DNA): TGCGCCAGCAGCTTGGCCGGGACTAGCGGGAGGGAGACCCAGTACTTC. It encodes CASSLAGTSGRETQYF.

V usage is TRBV5-1 and J usage is TRBJ2-7; 7 positions match TRBD1. CDR3 length equals 15 residues. Losses at the gene ends were 5 bases for V and 0 bases for J; bases not matched to a gene: 8. Germline CDR1 is SGHRS and CDR2 is YFSETQ. Here the CDR3 reads CASSSWDRVSYEQYF. The DNA of the CDR3 is TGCGCCAGCAGTTCCTGGGACAGAGTCTCCTACGAGCAGTACTTC.

The chain couples TRBV19 to TRBJ2-7; 10 bases agree with TRBD1. The CDR3 totals 15 residues. Germline V gives CDR1 LNHDA, CDR2 SQIVND (reference sequence). With 5 bases clipped from V and 2 bases from J, the junction kept 6 bases outside the gene matches. CDR3 in amino acids: CASSSTGTGAYEQYF. The CDR3 DNA follows: TGTGCCAGTAGTTCCACCGGGACAGGGGCCTACGAGCAGTACTTC.

This clone was seen a single time. The genes are TRBV27 and TRBJ1-2; 7 nucleotides match TRBD1. CDR1 MNHEY and CDR2 SMNVEV come from the germline V gene (reference sequence). V lost 5 bases to trimming and J lost 2 bases; unmatched junction nucleotides: 5. This CDR3 has 14 residues. The DNA for the CDR3 is TGTGCCAGCAGTCCACGGGACAGCAACTATGGCTACACCTTC. Amino acid sequence: CASSPRDSNYGYTF.

In this sample, this clone turned up once. This chain connects TRBV6-5 to TRBJ2-7; TRBD1 matches at 11 bases. Germline V gene data show CDR1 as MNHEY and CDR2 as SVGAGI. The CDR3 has 14 amino acids. V trimming: 6 bases; J trimming: 6 bases; junction bases outside the gene matches: 7. CDR3 sequence reads: CASSRGQGDSEQYF. CDR3 nucleotide sequence: TGTGCCAGCAGCCGGGGACAGGGGGATTCCGAGCAGTACTTC.

The chain combines TRBV5-4 with TRBJ1-2; D is unresolved. The CDR3 has 15 amino acids. Trimming shortened V by 0 bases and J by 7 bases, and 16 bases separated the two germline ends. Germline V gene lookup returns CDR1 SGHNT and CDR2 YYREEE (reference sequence). CDR3 nucleotides: TGTGCCAGCAGCTTGGAGCTCTCAGGCTCGCTTGGCTACACCTTC. The encoded protein is CASSLELSGSLGYTF.

In its sample, this clone was seen once. V and J are TRBV7-9 and TRBJ2-2; D not resolved. With 5 bases removed from V and 4 bases from J, the gap between germline ends came to 14 bases. The CDR3 is 15 amino acids. Germline CDR1 reads SEHNR; CDR2 reads FQNEAQ (reference sequence). In nucleotides, the CDR3 is TGTGCCAGCAGCCCCCGGATCCCAACCACCGGGGAGCTGTTTTTT. Amino acids: CASSPRIPTTGELFF. Based on the CDR3 plus reference TRBV7-9 and TRBJ2-2, the full variable domain is DTGVSQNPRHKITKRGQNVTFRCDPISEHNRLYWYRQTLGQGPEFLTYFQNEAQLEKSRLLSDRFSAERPKGSFSTLEIQRTEQGDSAMYLCASSPRIPTTGELFFGEGSRLTVL.

The chain uses TRBV7-6 and TRBJ2-3; no clear D. CDR3 size: 14 residues. Germline V lookup: CDR1 SGHVS, CDR2 FNYEAQ. V gave up 5 bases and J gave up 4 bases, with 13 bases separating them. Here the CDR3 DNA reads TGTGCCAGCAGCCCCAGCCCAGCTTCAGATACGCAGTATTTT. Translating it yields CASSPSPASDTQYF.

The V call is TRBV13, the J call TRBJ1-5; 7 nucleotides align to TRBD1. The junction had 4 bases not matched to a gene; V was cut back by 4 bases and J by 4 bases. The CDR3 sequence is 14 residues long. Germline V CDR1 and CDR2: PRHDT, FYEKMQ (reference sequence). This CDR3 is CASSSGTDNQPQHF. Written as DNA, the CDR3 is TGTGCCAGCAGCTCCGGGACAGATAATCAGCCCCAGCATTTT.

CDR3 in amino acids: CASIGPREQFF. As DNA, the CDR3 is TGTGCCAGCATCGGGCCCCGGGAGCAGTTCTTC. The V call is TRBV2, the J call TRBJ2-1, with D unclear. Germline lookup yields CDR1 SNHLY and CDR2 FYNNEI. Trimming cost V 7 bases and J 10 bases, with 11 bases left between them. The CDR3 totals 11 residues.

This clone showed up just once. The J gene is TRBJ1-3, the V gene TRBV6-5; no reliable D call. Trimming stripped 6 bases from V and 0 bases from J, with 9 bases between. CDR1 MNHEY and CDR2 SVGAGI come from the germline V gene. The CDR3 loop spans 14 amino acids. The CDR3 DNA reads TGTGCCAGCAGACAGCGGAACTCTGGAAACACCATATATTTT. This gives the protein CASRQRNSGNTIYF.

The chain carries TRBV27 and TRBJ2-2, with TRBD1 as a possible D gene (6 bases). Trimming left V 5 bases short and J 9 bases short, with 16 bases between. Germline V gene sequence: CDR1 MNHEY, CDR2 SMNVEV (reference sequence). The CDR3 has 14 amino acids. The CDR3, as DNA: TGTGCCAGCAGTCCCACAGGGAGTTCCAGGGAGCTGTTTTTT. Its protein is CASSPTGSSRELFF.

V usage is TRBV25-1 and J usage is TRBJ1-5, with unresolved D. The CDR3 sequence is 14 residues long. V was pared by 4 bases and J by 1 base, with 8 bases between. Germline V gene sequence: CDR1 MGHDK, CDR2 SYGVNS. CDR3 nucleotide sequence: TGTGCCAGCAGTGCCGCCGACAGCAATCAGCCCCAGCATTTT. It specifies CASSAADSNQPQHF.

V and J are TRBV9 and TRBJ2-2; 9 bases are a match to TRBD2. With V trimmed by 4 bases and J by 4 bases, 8 bases remained unmatched. The CDR3 loop spans 16 amino acids. CDR1 SGDLS and CDR2 YYNGEE come from the germline V gene. The chain's CDR3 is CASSTGLAYGTGELFF. CDR3 nucleotides: TGTGCCAGCAGCACGGGACTAGCCTACGGCACCGGGGAGCTGTTTTTT.